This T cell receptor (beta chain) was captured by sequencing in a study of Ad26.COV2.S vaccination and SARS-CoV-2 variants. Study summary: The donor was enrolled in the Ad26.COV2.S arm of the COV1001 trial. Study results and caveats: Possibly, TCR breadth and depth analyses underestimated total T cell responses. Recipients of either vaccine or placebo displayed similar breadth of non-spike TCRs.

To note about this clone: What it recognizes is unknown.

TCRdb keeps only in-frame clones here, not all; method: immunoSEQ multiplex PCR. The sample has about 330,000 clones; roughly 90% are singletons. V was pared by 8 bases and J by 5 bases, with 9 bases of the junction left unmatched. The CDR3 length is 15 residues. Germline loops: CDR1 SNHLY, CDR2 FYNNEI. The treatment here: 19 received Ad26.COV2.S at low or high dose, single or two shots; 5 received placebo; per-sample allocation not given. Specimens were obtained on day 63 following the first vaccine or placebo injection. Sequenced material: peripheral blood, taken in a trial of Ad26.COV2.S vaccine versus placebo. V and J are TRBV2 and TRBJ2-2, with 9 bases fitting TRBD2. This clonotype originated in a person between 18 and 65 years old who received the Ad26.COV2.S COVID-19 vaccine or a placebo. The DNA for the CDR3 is TGTGCCAGCTTCCTTAGCGGGGGAGGGACCGGGGAGCTGTTTTTT. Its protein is CASFLSGGGTGELFF.